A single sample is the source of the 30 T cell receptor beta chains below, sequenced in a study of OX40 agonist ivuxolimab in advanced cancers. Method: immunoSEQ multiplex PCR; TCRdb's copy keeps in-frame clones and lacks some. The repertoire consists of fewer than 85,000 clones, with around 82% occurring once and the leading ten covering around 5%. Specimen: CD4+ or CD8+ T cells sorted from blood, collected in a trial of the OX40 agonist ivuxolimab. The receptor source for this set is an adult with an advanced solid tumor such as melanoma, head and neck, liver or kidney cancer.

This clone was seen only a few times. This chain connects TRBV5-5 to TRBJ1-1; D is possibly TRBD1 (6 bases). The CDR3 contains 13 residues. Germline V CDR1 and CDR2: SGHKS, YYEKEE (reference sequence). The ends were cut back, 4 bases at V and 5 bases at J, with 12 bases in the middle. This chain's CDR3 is CASSTTGTTEAFF. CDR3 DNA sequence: TGTGCCAGCAGCACTACCGGGACAACTGAAGCTTTCTTT.

CDR3 protein: CASSPSRDYNQPQHF. The CDR3 nucleotides are TGTGCCAGCTCACCATCACGGGATTACAATCAGCCCCAGCATTTT. The chain combines TRBV18 with TRBJ1-5; D not certain. The germline V gene encodes CDR1 KGHSH and CDR2 LQKENI. V lost 2 bases, J lost 3 bases, and 11 bases lay in between. The CDR3 is made up of 15 amino acids.

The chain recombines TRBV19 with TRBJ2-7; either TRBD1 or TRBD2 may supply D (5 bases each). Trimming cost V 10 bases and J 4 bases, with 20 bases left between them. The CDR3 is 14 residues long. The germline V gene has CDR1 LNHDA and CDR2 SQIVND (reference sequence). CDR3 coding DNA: TGTGCCACCCAGATACCGGGACGGGCATACGAGCAGTACTTC. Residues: CATQIPGRAYEQYF.

CDR3 in amino acids: CASWDSSSGNTIYF. CDR3 nucleotide sequence: TGTGCCAGTTGGGACAGTAGCTCTGGAAACACCATATATTTT. V and J are TRBV19 and TRBJ1-3, with TRBD1 identical over 7 bases. Looked up from germline, CDR1 is LNHDA and CDR2 is SQIVND (reference sequence). CDR3 length: 14 residues. V trimming: 8 bases; J trimming: 0 bases; junction bases outside the gene matches: 4.

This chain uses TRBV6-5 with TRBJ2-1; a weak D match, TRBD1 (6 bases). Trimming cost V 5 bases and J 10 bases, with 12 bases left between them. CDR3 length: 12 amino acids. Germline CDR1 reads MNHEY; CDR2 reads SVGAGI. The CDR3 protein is CASSPTQGEQFF. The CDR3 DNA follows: TGTGCCAGCAGTCCCACCCAGGGGGAGCAGTTCTTC.

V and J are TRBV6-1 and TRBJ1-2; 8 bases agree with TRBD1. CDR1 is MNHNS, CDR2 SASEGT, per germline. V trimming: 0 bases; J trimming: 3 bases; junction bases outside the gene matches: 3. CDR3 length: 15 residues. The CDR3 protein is CASSEATGVHYGYTF. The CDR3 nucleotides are TGTGCCAGCAGTGAAGCGACAGGGGTACACTATGGCTACACCTTC.

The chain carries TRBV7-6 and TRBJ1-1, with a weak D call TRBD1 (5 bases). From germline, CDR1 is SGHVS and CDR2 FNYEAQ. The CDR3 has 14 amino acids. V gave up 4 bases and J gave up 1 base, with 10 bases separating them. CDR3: CASSSGLSNTEAFF. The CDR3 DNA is TGTGCCAGCAGCTCGGGACTCTCGAACACTGAAGCTTTCTTT.

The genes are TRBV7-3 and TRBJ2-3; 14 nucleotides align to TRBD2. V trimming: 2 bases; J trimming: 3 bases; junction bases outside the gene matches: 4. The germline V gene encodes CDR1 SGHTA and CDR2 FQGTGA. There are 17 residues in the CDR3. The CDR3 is CASSLLGTSGGTDTQYF. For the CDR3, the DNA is TGTGCCAGCAGCTTATTAGGGACTAGCGGGGGAACAGATACGCAGTATTTT. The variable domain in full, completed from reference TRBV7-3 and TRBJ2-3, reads GAGVSQTPSNKVTEKGKYVELRCDPISGHTALYWYRQSLGQGPEFLIYFQGTGAADDSGLPNDRFFAVRPEGSVSTLKIQRTERGDSAVYLCASSLLGTSGGTDTQYFGPGTRLTVL.

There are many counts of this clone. The CDR3 is CASSPSVSTDTQYF. CDR3 nucleotide sequence: TGTGCCAGCAGCCCTAGCGTGAGCACAGATACGCAGTATTTT. The chain is built from TRBV11-3 and TRBJ2-3; the D gene is possibly TRBD2 (6 bases). Germline V gene sequence: CDR1 SGHNT, CDR2 YENEEA. The CDR3 is 14 residues long. The V end lost 5 bases, the J end lost 0 bases, and 9 bases lay between the germline ends.

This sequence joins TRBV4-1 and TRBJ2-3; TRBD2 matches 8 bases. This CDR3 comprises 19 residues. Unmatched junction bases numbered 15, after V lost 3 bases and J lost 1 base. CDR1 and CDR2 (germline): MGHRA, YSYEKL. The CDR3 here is CASSHPGLGRGGGTDTQYF. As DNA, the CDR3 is TGCGCCAGCAGCCATCCGGGACTAGGGCGGGGTGGGGGCACAGATACGCAGTATTTT.

The CDR3: CASSRRIYEQYF. CDR3 nucleotides: TGTGCCAGCAGCCGCAGAATCTACGAGCAGTACTTC. The V and J genes are TRBV7-8 and TRBJ2-7, with unresolved D. V shed 5 bases and J shed 3 bases, with 8 bases lying between them. From germline, CDR1 is SGHVS and CDR2 FQNEAQ. The CDR3 loop spans 12 amino acids.

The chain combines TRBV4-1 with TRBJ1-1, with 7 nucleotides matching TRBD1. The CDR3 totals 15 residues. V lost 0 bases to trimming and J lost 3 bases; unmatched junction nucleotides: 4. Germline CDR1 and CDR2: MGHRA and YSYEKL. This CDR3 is CASSQDVQGYTEAFF. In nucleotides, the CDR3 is TGCGCCAGCAGCCAAGATGTACAGGGGTACACTGAAGCTTTCTTT.

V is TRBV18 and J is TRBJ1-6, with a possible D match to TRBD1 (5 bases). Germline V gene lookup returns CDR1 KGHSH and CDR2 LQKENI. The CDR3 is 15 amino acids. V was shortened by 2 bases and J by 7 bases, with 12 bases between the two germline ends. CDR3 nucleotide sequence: TGTGCCAGCTCACCAAGAGAAAGGGGAAATTCACCCCTCCACTTT. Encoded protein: CASSPRERGNSPLHF.

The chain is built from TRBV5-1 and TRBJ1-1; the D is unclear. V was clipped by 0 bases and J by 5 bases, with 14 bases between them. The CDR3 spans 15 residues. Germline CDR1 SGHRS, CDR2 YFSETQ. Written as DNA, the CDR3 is TGCGCCAGCAGCTTGGGGGTCCACCTGGGGACTGAAGCTTTCTTT. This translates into CASSLGVHLGTEAFF.

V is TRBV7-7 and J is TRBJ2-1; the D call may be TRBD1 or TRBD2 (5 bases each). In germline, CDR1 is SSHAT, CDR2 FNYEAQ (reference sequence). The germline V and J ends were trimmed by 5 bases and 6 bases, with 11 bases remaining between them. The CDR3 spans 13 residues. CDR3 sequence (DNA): TGTGCCAGCAGCCTGTCAGGGAGCAATGAGCAGTTCTTC. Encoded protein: CASSLSGSNEQFF.

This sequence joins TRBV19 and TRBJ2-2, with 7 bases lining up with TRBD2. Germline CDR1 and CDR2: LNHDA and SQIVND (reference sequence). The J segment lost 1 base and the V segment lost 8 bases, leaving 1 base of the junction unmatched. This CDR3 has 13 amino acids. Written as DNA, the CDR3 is TGTGCCAGTGGCGGGAGGAACACCGGGGAGCTGTTTTTT. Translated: CASGGRNTGELFF. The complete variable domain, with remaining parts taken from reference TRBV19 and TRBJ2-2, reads DGGITQSPKYLFRKEGQNVTLSCEQNLNHDAMYWYRQDPGQGLRLIYYSQIVNDFQKGDIAEGYSVSREKKESFPLTVTSAQKNPTAFYLCASGGRNTGELFFGEGSRLTVL.

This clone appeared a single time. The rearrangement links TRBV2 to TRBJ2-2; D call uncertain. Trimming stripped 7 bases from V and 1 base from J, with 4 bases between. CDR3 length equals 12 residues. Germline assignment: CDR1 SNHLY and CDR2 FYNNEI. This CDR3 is CASKQNTGELFF. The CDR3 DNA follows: TGTGCCAGCAAACAGAACACCGGGGAGCTGTTTTTT.

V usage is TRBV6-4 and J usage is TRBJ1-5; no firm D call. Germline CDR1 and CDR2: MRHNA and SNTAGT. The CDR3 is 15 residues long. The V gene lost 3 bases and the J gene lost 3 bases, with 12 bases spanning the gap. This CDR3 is CASSEDAGYNQPQHF. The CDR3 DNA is TGTGCCAGCAGTGAAGACGCCGGTTACAATCAGCCCCAGCATTTT.

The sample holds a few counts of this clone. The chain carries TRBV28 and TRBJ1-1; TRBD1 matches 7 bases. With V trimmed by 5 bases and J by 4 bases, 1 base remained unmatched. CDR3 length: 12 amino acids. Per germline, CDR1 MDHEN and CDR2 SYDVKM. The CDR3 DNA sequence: TGTGCCAGCAGTGACAGGGTCACTGAAGCTTTCTTT. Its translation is CASSDRVTEAFF.

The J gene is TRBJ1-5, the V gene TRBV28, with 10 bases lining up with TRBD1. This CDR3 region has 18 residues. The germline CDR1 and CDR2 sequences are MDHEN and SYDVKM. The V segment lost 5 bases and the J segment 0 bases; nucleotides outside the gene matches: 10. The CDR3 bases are TGTGCCAGCAGTATCCCGGGACAGGGGACACTTAGCAATCAGCCCCAGCATTTT. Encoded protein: CASSIPGQGTLSNQPQHF.

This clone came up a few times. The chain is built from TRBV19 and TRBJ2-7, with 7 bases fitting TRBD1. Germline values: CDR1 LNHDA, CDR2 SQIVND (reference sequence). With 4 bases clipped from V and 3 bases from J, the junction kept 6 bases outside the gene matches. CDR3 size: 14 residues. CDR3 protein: CASSTRDSLYEQYF. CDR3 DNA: TGTGCCAGTAGTACACGGGACAGCCTCTACGAGCAGTACTTC.

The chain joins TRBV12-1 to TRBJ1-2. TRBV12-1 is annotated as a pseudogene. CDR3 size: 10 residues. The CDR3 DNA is TGTGCCAGCCAAGCCTATGGCTACACCTTC. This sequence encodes CASQAYGYTF.

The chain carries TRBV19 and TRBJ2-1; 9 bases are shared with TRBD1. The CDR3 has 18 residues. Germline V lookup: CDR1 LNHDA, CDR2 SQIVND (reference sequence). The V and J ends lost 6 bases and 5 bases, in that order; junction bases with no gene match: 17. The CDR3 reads CASSKSGTGYGGHNEQFF. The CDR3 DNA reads TGTGCCAGTAGCAAATCCGGGACAGGGTATGGGGGACACAATGAGCAGTTCTTC.

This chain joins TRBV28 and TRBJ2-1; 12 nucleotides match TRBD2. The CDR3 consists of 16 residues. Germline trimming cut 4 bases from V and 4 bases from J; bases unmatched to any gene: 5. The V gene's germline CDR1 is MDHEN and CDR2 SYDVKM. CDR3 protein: CASSYTSGRIYNEQFF. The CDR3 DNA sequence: TGTGCCAGCAGTTACACTAGCGGGAGGATTTACAATGAGCAGTTCTTC. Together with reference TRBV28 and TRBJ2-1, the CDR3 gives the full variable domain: DVKVTQSSRYLVKRTGEKVFLECVQDMDHENMFWYRQDPGLGLRLIYFSYDVKMKEKGDIPEGYSVSREKKERFSLILESASTNQTSMYLCASSYTSGRIYNEQFFGPGTRLTVL.

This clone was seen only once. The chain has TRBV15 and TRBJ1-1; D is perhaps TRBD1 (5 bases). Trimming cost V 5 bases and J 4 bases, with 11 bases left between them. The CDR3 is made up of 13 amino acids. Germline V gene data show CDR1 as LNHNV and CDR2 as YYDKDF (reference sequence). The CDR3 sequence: CATSEGRVTEAFF. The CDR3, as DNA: TGTGCCACCAGCGAGGGGCGGGTCACTGAAGCTTTCTTT.

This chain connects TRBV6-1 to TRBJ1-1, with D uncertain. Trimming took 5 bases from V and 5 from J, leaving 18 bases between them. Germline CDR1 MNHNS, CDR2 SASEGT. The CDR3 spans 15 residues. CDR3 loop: CASSLRPATGTEAFF. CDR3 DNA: TGTGCCAGCAGTCTTCGACCGGCGACTGGGACTGAAGCTTTCTTT.

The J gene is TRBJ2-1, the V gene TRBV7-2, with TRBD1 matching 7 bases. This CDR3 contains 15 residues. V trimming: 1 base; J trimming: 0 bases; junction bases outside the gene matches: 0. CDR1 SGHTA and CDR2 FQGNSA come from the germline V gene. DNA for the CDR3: TGTGCCAGCAGCTTAGGGGACAGCTCCTACAATGAGCAGTTCTTC. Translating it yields CASSLGDSSYNEQFF.

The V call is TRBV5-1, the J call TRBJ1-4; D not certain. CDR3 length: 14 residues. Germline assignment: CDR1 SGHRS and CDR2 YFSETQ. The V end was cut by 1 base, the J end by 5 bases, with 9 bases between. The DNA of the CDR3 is TGCGCCAGCAGCTTGCCGGGCCTGAATGAAAAACTGTTTTTT. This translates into CASSLPGLNEKLFF.

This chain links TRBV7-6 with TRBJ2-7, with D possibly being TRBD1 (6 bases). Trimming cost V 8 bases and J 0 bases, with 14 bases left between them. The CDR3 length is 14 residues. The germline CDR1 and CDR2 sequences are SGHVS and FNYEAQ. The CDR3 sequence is CASQGQGSSYEQYF. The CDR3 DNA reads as TGTGCCAGCCAGGGGCAGGGAAGCTCCTACGAGCAGTACTTC.

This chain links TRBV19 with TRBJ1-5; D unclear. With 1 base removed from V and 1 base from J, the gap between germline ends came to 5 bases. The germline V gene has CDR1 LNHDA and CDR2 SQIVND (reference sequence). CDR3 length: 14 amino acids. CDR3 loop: CASSIGRSNQPQHF. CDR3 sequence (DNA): TGTGCCAGTAGTATAGGCCGAAGCAATCAGCCCCAGCATTTT. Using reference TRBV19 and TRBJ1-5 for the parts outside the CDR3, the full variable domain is DGGITQSPKYLFRKEGQNVTLSCEQNLNHDAMYWYRQDPGQGLRLIYYSQIVNDFQKGDIAEGYSVSREKKESFPLTVTSAQKNPTAFYLCASSIGRSNQPQHFGDGTRLSIL.